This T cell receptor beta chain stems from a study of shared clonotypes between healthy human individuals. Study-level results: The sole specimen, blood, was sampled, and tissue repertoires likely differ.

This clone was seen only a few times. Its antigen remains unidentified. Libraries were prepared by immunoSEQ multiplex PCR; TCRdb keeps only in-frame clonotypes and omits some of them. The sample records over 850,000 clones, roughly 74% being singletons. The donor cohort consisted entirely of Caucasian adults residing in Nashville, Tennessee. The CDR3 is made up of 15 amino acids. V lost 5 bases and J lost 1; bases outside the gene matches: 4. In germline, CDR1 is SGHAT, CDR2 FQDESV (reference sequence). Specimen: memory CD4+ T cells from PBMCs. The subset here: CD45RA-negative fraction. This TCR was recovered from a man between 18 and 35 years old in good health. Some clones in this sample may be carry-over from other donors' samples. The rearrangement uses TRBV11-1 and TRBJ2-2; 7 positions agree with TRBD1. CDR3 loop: CASSPGTVNTGELFF. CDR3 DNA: TGTGCCAGCAGCCCCGGGACAGTGAACACCGGGGAGCTGTTTTTT.